This entry lists 25 T cell receptor beta chains sequenced from one sample in a study of T-cell memory formation after mild COVID-19 listed by TCRdb under 2021. The library was built by means of 5' RACE. The data were produced on an Illumina NovaSeq 6000. Using fastp trimming at Q25 and MiXCR clonotype assembly, TCRdb reanalyzed the public sequencing data and kept in-frame beta chains. CDR3 protein duplicates are merged, each entry listing the most common genes and DNA. The sample table lists roughly 310,000 distinct CDR3 sequences, more than 15% of them with a count of one. The top ten hold more than 20% of the sample. Sample: PBMCs or a T cell subset sorted from them (not recorded which). These receptors came from a man between 18 and 29 years old who had mild COVID-19 (a few samples of this study predate the infection). The sample titles of this study are shuffled in the database, so cell type and time point are left out; the donor was told from shared clones.

The chain employs TRBV27 and TRBJ1-1; the D is unclear. V was clipped by 8 bases and J by 0 bases, with 13 bases between them. The CDR3 covers 14 residues. In germline, CDR1 is MNHEY, CDR2 SMNVEV (reference sequence). As DNA, the CDR3 is TGTGCCAGCGGGGAACCCACGATGAACACTGAAGCTTTCTTT. It codes for CASGEPTMNTEAFF.

This clonotype was detected many times. The chain joins TRBV4-3 to TRBJ2-3, with TRBD2 identical over 11 bases. Per germline, CDR1 LGHNA and CDR2 YSLEER. CDR3 length equals 16 residues. V gave up 4 bases and J gave up 1 base; unmatched junction bases: 4. The CDR3 region has the DNA TGCGCCAGCAGCCCGGGACTAGCGGACCGCACAGATACGCAGTATTTT. Encoded protein: CASSPGLADRTDTQYF.

The V gene is TRBV5-4, the J gene TRBJ2-6, with a possible D match to TRBD1 (6 bases). CDR1 and CDR2 from the germline V gene are SGHNT and YYREEE (reference sequence). V dropped 0 bases and J dropped 3 bases, with 10 bases sitting between them. The CDR3 has 16 residues. The CDR3 loop is CASSLATTGGANVLTF. Written as DNA, the CDR3 is TGTGCCAGCAGCTTGGCCACGACAGGTGGGGCCAACGTCCTGACTTTC.

This clonotype turned up a few times. This rearrangement joins TRBV5-1 to TRBJ1-1; D possibly corresponds to TRBD1 (5 bases). Per the germline V gene, CDR1 is SGHRS and CDR2 is YFSETQ. The CDR3 has 13 residues. Trimming left V 4 bases short and J 4 bases short, with 11 bases between. CDR3 in DNA: TGCGCCAGCAGCCGTGACAGACGCACTGAAGCTTTCTTT. Amino acid sequence: CASSRDRRTEAFF.

This clonotype was seen more than once but under ten times. V gene TRBV7-9 combines with J gene TRBJ1-4; D remains ambiguous. Germline CDR1 and CDR2: SEHNR and FQNEAQ (reference sequence). This CDR3 has 14 amino acids. The V and J ends lost 5 bases and 3 bases respectively, with 10 bases between them. The CDR3 DNA reads as TGTGCCAGCAGCAAGTCCGTTGCTAATGAAAAACTGTTTTTT. This translates into CASSKSVANEKLFF.

Comment on this clonotype: Germline and junction disagree at one end, which may indicate a read error. This chain joins TRBV6-5 and TRBJ1-2; D is possibly TRBD1 (6 bases). CDR3 length equals 13 residues. Germline V gene sequence: CDR1 MNHEY, CDR2 SVGAGI. CDR3 DNA: TGTGCCAGTAGTTCCAGGGGCCTTGATGGCTACACCTTC. Its protein product is CASSSRGLDGYTF.

This clonotype was observed a handful of times. V gene TRBV12-3 or TRBV12-4 combines with J gene TRBJ2-7, with a possible D match to TRBD1 (6 bases). Trimming shortened V by 6 bases and J by 6 bases, and 15 bases separated the two germline ends. The CDR3 sequence is 13 residues long. CDR3 residues: CASSPRGLGEQYV. CDR3 DNA sequence: TGTGCCAGCAGCCCCAGGGGTCTAGGCGAGCAGTACGTC.

The sample holds a few counts of this clonotype. The V gene is TRBV5-1, the J gene TRBJ2-2; 13 positions match TRBD2. There are 16 residues in the CDR3. Losses at the gene ends were 3 bases for V and 8 bases for J; bases not matched to a gene: 7. Germline lookup yields CDR1 SGHRS and CDR2 YFSETQ. CDR3 loop: CASSSGLAGDSGELFF. The DNA for the CDR3 is TGCGCCAGCAGCTCCGGACTAGCGGGAGATTCTGGGGAGCTGTTTTTT.

This clonotype was picked up a small number of times. The gene calls are TRBV7-6 and TRBJ1-6; TRBD1 agrees at 9 bases. The V and J ends lost 5 bases and 5 bases, in that order; junction bases with no gene match: 7. The CDR3 is 16 residues long. Germline CDR1 reads SGHVS; CDR2 reads FNYEAQ. Written as DNA, the CDR3 is TGTGCCAGCAGCCGAAGGGACAGGGCCCATAATTCACCCCTCCACTTT. Residues: CASSRRDRAHNSPLHF.

There are many counts of this clonotype. The CDR3 protein is CASSPQQGTSTDTQYF. In DNA form, the CDR3 reads TGTGCCAGCAGCCCCCAACAGGGGACTAGCACAGATACGCAGTATTTT. The rearrangement links TRBV7-3 to TRBJ2-3; D is perhaps TRBD1 (7 bases). The germline CDR1 and CDR2 sequences are SGHTA and FQGTGA. The CDR3 is 16 amino acids. The V end was cut by 5 bases, the J end by 0 bases, with 15 bases between.

This clonotype was counted at least ten times. The chain is built from TRBV7-2 and TRBJ2-7; 8 bases agree with TRBD2. CDR3 length: 15 residues. J was trimmed by 2 bases and V by 1 base; bases with no gene match: 4. CDR1 is SGHTA, CDR2 FQGNSA, per germline. The CDR3 DNA is TGTGCCAGCAGCTTAGGAGTCGGGGGGGCCTACGAGCAGTACTTC. This sequence encodes CASSLGVGGAYEQYF.

V is TRBV11-2 and J is TRBJ1-1, with 8 bases aligning to TRBD1. The V segment lost 2 bases and the J segment 1 base; nucleotides outside the gene matches: 6. CDR3 length: 16 residues. CDR1 and CDR2 (germline): SGHAT, FQNNGV. CDR3 region: CASSLSRTGQNTEAFF. The CDR3, as DNA: TGTGCCAGCAGCTTATCCCGGACAGGGCAGAACACTGAAGCTTTCTTT.

V gene TRBV7-2 combines with J gene TRBJ1-3; no clear D gene. This CDR3 is 16 amino acids long. Germline assignment: CDR1 SGHTA and CDR2 FQGNSA. Trimming took off 2 bases at V and 0 bases at J, with 11 bases between the two ends. CDR3 sequence: CASSLLVRLSGNTIYF. The CDR3 DNA follows: TGTGCCAGCAGCTTATTAGTCCGTCTCTCTGGAAACACCATATATTTT.

The V gene is TRBV30, the J gene TRBJ2-5; the D gene is possibly TRBD2 (6 bases). Trimming removed 3 bases from V and 3 bases from J, with 8 bases in between. The CDR3 has 12 residues. The germline gives CDR1 GTSNPN, CDR2 SVGIG (reference sequence). CDR3 in amino acids: CAWSLAKETQYF. In DNA, the CDR3 is TGTGCCTGGAGCCTAGCGAAAGAGACCCAGTACTTC.

This clonotype occurred a few times. The chain has TRBV20-1 and TRBJ2-7, with 8 positions matching TRBD1. From germline, CDR1 is DFQATT and CDR2 SNEGSKA (reference sequence). This CDR3 has 16 residues. Trimming took 1 base from V and 2 from J; bases not matched to a gene: 10. CDR3 region: CSARVLGTGSPYEQYF. The CDR3 region has the DNA TGCAGTGCTAGAGTTTTAGGGACAGGATCTCCCTACGAGCAGTACTTC.

In its sample, this clonotype was seen a few times. V usage is TRBV5-5 and J usage is TRBJ2-7; D remains unclear. The CDR3 extends over 13 amino acids. The V gene's germline CDR1 is SGHKS and CDR2 YYEKEE (reference sequence). The V and J ends lost 4 bases and 5 bases respectively, with 13 bases between them. The CDR3 region has the DNA TGTGCCAGCAGCCGGGCCGCGAGCAACGAGCAGTACTTC. It is translated as CASSRAASNEQYF.

The chain has TRBV18 and TRBJ2-7; TRBD1 matches at 8 bases. J gave up 3 bases and V 3 bases, and 7 bases lay outside the gene matches. CDR3 size: 15 residues. Looked up from germline, CDR1 is KGHSH and CDR2 is LQKENI. CDR3 in DNA: TGTGCCAGCTCACCGATTACAGGGGGGATCTACGAGCAGTACTTC. Translated, it gives CASSPITGGIYEQYF.

This clonotype has only a few counts. The rearrangement joins TRBV4-1 to TRBJ2-3; 11 nucleotides agree with TRBD1. This CDR3 has 17 amino acids. Germline lookup yields CDR1 MGHRA and CDR2 YSYEKL. With V trimmed by 3 bases and J by 1 base, 6 bases remained unmatched. The CDR3 DNA follows: TGCGCCAGCAGCCAGGGACAGGGGGTTGACCGCACAGATACGCAGTATTTT. Translating it yields CASSQGQGVDRTDTQYF.

This clonotype was counted between two and nine times. The chain has TRBV25-1 and TRBJ2-7, with D possibly TRBD1 on 5 matching bases. Germline V CDR1 and CDR2: MGHDK, SYGVNS. The germline V and J ends were trimmed by 3 bases and 3 bases, with 15 bases remaining between them. The CDR3 runs 15 residues. CDR3 in DNA: TGTGCCAGCAGTGATTCGACAGCTTTAGACTACGAGCAGTACTTC. Translated, it gives CASSDSTALDYEQYF.

The V call is TRBV4-1, the J call TRBJ2-3; D may match TRBD1 or TRBD2 (5 bases each). From germline, CDR1 is MGHRA and CDR2 YSYEKL. Trimming left V 0 bases short and J 0 bases short, with 7 bases between. This CDR3 is built from 15 residues. This CDR3 reads CASSQDGTSTDTQYF. Here the CDR3 DNA reads TGCGCCAGCAGCCAAGACGGGACCAGCACAGATACGCAGTATTTT.

The rearrangement joins TRBV5-1 to TRBJ2-1, with D perhaps matching TRBD2 (7 bases). Deletions cut 4 bases from V and 8 bases from J, with 10 bases between. CDR3 length: 12 residues. CDR1 and CDR2 (germline): SGHRS, YFSETQ. The CDR3 loop reads CASSGGADEQFF. In DNA, the CDR3 is TGCGCCAGCAGCGGGGGGGCAGATGAGCAGTTCTTC.

This clonotype occurred a few times. CDR3 protein: CASSSRWPTWCAPYEQYV. The CDR3 nucleotides read TGCGCCAGCAGCTCGCGGTGGCCCACTTGGTGTGCCCCCTACGAGCAGTACGTC. The gene calls are TRBV5-1 and TRBJ2-7; D ambiguous. V lost 3 bases to trimming and J lost 2 bases, with 24 bases between them. Per the germline V gene, CDR1 is SGHRS and CDR2 is YFSETQ. The CDR3 length is 18 residues.

In this sample, this clonotype turned up a few times. The rearrangement uses TRBV29-1 and TRBJ2-5; D is perhaps TRBD2 (6 bases). The length of the CDR3 is 13 residues. CDR1 SQVTM and CDR2 ANQGSEA come from the germline V gene. The germline V and J ends were trimmed by 4 bases and 5 bases, with 14 bases remaining between them. This CDR3 is CSVGGTLGETQYF. In DNA form, the CDR3 reads TGCAGCGTTGGCGGGACCTTGGGGGAGACCCAGTACTTC.

The chain couples TRBV29-1 to TRBJ2-3; a weak D match, TRBD1 (5 bases). Trimming removed 3 bases at V and 3 bases at J, with 10 bases between. Looked up from germline, CDR1 is SQVTM and CDR2 is ANQGSEA. The CDR3 is made up of 13 amino acids. CDR3 nucleotide sequence: TGCAGCGTTGATCAGTCAGGGACAGATACGCAGTATTTT. Protein product: CSVDQSGTDTQYF.

This clonotype showed up just a few times. This rearrangement joins TRBV7-9 to TRBJ2-7; 8 positions agree with TRBD1. J gave up 3 bases and V 0 bases, and 4 bases lay outside the gene matches. Germline V gives CDR1 SEHNR, CDR2 FQNEAQ (reference sequence). This CDR3 has 15 amino acids. Here the CDR3 DNA reads TGTGCCAGCAGCTTAGCCCGGGACAGGTTCTACGAGCAGTACTTC. Encoded protein: CASSLARDRFYEQYF.